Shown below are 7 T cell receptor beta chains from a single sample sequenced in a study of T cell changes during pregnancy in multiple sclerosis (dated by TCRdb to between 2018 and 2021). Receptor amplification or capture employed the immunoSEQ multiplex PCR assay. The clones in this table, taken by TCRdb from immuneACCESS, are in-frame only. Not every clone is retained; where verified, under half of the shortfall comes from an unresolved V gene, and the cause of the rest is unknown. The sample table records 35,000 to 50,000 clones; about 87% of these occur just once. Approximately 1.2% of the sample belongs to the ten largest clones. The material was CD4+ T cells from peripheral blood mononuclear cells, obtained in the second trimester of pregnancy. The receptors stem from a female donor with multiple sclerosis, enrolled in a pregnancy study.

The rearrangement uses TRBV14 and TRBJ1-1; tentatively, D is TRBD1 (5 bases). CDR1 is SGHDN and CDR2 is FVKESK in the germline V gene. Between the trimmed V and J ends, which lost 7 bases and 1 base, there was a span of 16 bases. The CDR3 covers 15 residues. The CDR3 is CASKERQGRNTEAFF. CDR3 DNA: TGTGCCAGCAAAGAGAGGCAGGGTAGGAACACTGAAGCTTTCTTT.

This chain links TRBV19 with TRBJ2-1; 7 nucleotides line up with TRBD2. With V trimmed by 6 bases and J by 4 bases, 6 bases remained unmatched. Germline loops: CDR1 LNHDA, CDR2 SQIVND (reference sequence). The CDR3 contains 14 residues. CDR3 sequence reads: CASSLGLHYNEQFF. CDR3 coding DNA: TGTGCCAGTAGCCTGGGACTACATTACAATGAGCAGTTCTTC.

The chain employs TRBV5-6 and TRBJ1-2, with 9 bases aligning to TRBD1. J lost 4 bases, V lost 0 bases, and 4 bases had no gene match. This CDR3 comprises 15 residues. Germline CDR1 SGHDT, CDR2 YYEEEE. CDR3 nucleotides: TGTGCCAGCAGCTTGGAACAGGGGGCTGGCTATGGCTACACCTTC. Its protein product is CASSLEQGAGYGYTF.

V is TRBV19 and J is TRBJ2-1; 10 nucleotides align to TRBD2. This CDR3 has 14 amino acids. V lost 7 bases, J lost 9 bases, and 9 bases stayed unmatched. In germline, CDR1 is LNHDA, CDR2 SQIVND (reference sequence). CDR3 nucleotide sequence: TGTGCCAGTACGGGGCTAGCGGGAGTTAGTGAGCAGTTCTTC. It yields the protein CASTGLAGVSEQFF.

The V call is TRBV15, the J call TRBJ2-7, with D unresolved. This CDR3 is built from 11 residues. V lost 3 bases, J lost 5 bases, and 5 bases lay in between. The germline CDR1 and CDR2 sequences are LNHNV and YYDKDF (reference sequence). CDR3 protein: CATSRADEQYF. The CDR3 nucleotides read TGTGCCACCAGCAGGGCCGACGAGCAGTACTTC.

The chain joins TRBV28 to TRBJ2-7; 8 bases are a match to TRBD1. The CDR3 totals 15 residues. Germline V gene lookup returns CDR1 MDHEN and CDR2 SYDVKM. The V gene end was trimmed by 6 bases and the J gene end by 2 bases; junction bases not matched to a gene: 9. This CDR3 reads CASRGTGRGPYEQYF. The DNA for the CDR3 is TGTGCCAGCAGAGGGACAGGCAGGGGCCCCTACGAGCAGTACTTC.

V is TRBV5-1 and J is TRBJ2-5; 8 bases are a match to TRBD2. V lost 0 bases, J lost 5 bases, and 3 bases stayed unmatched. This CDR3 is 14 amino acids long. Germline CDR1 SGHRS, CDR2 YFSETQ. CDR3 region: CASSLGLATETQYF. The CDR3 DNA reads TGCGCCAGCAGCTTGGGACTAGCGACGGAGACCCAGTACTTC.